The following is a T cell receptor (beta chain) sequence with its context. The antigen is unknown. The junction shows a germline mismatch at one end, possibly a read error. CDR3 length: 18 amino acids. Germline values: CDR1 SGHKS, CDR2 YYEKEE (reference sequence). Sequence data for DNA of cultured CD4+ T cells were generated by the Oncomine TCR Beta short-read assay. TCRdb itself ran the PCR reads through MiXCR, one entry per CDR3 protein. The data hold about 9,500 distinct CDR3 sequences, with about 61% observed a single time. The sample comes from a study of vaccination and CD4 T cells after COVID-19. Treatment specified: roughly ten-day PBMC culture with coronavirus spike peptide pools or control peptides (ViraFEST assay).

This receptor was obtained from a human donor who had recovered from COVID-19. Source material: CD4+ T cells from blood, cultured in vitro. The V gene is TRBV5-5, the J gene TRBJ2-6; a possible D gene is TRBD1 (5 bases). The CDR3 nucleotides read TGTGCCAGCAGCTTGGGGCAGCCCCGTTTCTCTGGGGCTAACGTCCTGACTTTC. Its translation is CASSLGQPRFSGANVLTF.